Shown below are 8 T cell receptor beta chains from a single sample sequenced in a study of Ad26.COV2.S vaccination and SARS-CoV-2 variants. Treatment denoted: some 19 received Ad26.COV2.S at low or high dose, single or two shots; roughly five received placebo; per-sample allocation not given. After the first vaccine or placebo injection, samples were drawn on day 63. Repertoires were generated with immunoSEQ multiplex PCR, while TCRdb's copy carries only in-frame clones and drops some. The table lists a few hundred thousand clones, roughly 90% of them singletons. Sequencing used peripheral blood, obtained in a trial of Ad26.COV2.S vaccine versus placebo. Receptors were obtained from a person between 18 and 59 years old who received the Ad26.COV2.S COVID-19 vaccine or a placebo.

As concerns this clone: The junction shows a germline mismatch at one end, possibly a read error. The sample holds other DNA sequences that translate to the same CDR3. The J gene is TRBJ2-7, the V gene TRBV20-1, with a tentative D call TRBD1 (5 bases). This CDR3 has 11 residues. Germline CDR1 and CDR2: DFQATT and SNEGSKA (reference sequence). CDR3 bases: TGCAGTGCCAGAGACAGCTACGAGCAGTACTTC. Protein: CSARDSYEQYF.

The CDR3 is CASSDTGTGVNEQFF. For the CDR3, the DNA is TGTGCCAGCAGCGATACCGGGACAGGGGTCAATGAGCAGTTCTTC. V usage is TRBV6-5 and J usage is TRBJ2-1; TRBD1 matches at 10 bases. This CDR3 comprises 15 residues. The germline CDR1 and CDR2 sequences are MNHEY and SVGAGI. J was trimmed by 6 bases and V by 6 bases; bases with no gene match: 8.

This clone was seen only a few times. This chain joins TRBV10-1 and TRBJ2-7, with D possibly being TRBD1 (6 bases). This CDR3 has 17 amino acids. V was pared by 5 bases and J by 3 bases, with 23 bases between. CDR1 is WNHNN, CDR2 SYGVQD, per germline (reference sequence). The CDR3 nucleotides are TGCGCCAGCAGTCCCACCCCCCGCAGGGGTTATGTCTACGAGCAGTACTTC. Translated, it gives CASSPTPRRGYVYEQYF.

This chain uses TRBV5-8 with TRBJ2-1; 10 bases fit TRBD1. Germline V CDR1 and CDR2: SGHTS, YDEGEE. The junction had 16 bases not matched to a gene; V was cut back by 2 bases and J by 8 bases. There are 18 residues in the CDR3. CDR3 sequence reads: CASSLGDRGRIIGDEQFF. Written as DNA, the CDR3 is TGTGCCAGCAGCTTAGGAGACAGGGGGCGAATCATCGGGGATGAGCAGTTCTTC.

The chain recombines TRBV11-2 with TRBJ2-6; the D is unclear. Trimming stripped 5 bases from V and 4 bases from J, with 6 bases between. CDR1 is SGHAT and CDR2 is FQNNGV in the germline V gene. The CDR3 extends over 13 amino acids. The DNA of the CDR3 is TGTGCCAGCAGCCCCGGGGGGGCCAACGTCCTGACTTTC. Translated: CASSPGGANVLTF.

V is TRBV6-5 and J is TRBJ1-4; 7 positions agree with TRBD1. Unmatched junction bases numbered 10, after V lost 5 bases and J lost 7 bases. This CDR3 has 15 residues. Germline V gene lookup returns CDR1 MNHEY and CDR2 SVGAGI. CDR3 DNA: TGTGCCAGCAGTCCAACCCGGACAGGCGGTGAAAAACTGTTTTTT. Its translation: CASSPTRTGGEKLFF.

V usage is TRBV11-1 and J usage is TRBJ1-1, with 7 bases lining up with TRBD1. This CDR3 is built from 16 residues. Germline assignment: CDR1 SGHAT and CDR2 FQDESV (reference sequence). The V and J ends lost 7 bases and 7 bases, in that order; junction bases with no gene match: 18. The CDR3 nucleotides are TGTGCCAGCACTAAAAAGACTCCCAGGGGGTCCGATGAAGCTTTCTTT. Amino acids: CASTKKTPRGSDEAFF.

The chain combines TRBV30 with TRBJ2-1; the match to TRBD2 covers 9 bases. CDR3 length equals 14 residues. The junction had 7 bases not matched to a gene; V was cut back by 2 bases and J by 8 bases. CDR1 GTSNPN and CDR2 SVGIG come from the germline V gene (reference sequence). CDR3 region: CAWSLGGGAYEQFF. The CDR3 nucleotides read TGTGCCTGGAGTCTGGGCGGGGGGGCCTATGAGCAGTTCTTC.